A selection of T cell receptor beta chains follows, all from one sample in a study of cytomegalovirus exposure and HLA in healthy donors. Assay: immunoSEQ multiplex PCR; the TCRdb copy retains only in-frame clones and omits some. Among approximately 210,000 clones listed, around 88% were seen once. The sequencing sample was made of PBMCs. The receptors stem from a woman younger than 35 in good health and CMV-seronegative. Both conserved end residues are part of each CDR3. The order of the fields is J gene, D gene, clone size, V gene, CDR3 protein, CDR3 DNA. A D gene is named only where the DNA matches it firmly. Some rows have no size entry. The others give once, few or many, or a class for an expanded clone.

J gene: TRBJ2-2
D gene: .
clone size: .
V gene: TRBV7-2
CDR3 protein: CASTWRVDAGELFF
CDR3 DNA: TGTGCCAGCACCTGGCGGGTCGACGCCGGGGAGCTGTTTTTT

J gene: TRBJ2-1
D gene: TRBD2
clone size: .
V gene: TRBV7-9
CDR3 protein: CASSLDTGGQNEQFF
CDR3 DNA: TGTGCCAGCAGCTTAGATACGGGAGGGCAGAATGAGCAGTTCTTC

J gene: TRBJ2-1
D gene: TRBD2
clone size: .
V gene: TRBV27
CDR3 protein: CASSLASGRKTEQFF
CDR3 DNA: TGTGCCAGCAGTTTAGCTAGCGGGAGGAAGACTGAGCAGTTCTTC

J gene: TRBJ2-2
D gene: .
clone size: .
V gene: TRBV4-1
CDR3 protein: CASSQDSAGYAGELFF
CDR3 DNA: TGCGCCAGCAGCCAAGATTCCGCAGGCTACGCCGGGGAGCTGTTTTTT

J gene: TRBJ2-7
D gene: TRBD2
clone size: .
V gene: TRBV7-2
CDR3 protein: CASSFGLAGRPEQYF
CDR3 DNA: TGTGCCAGCAGCTTCGGACTAGCGGGACGCCCCGAGCAGTACTTC

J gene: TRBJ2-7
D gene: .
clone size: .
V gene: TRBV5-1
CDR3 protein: CASSLVAGTTYEQYF
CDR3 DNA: TGCGCCAGCAGCTTGGTTGCGGGAACCACCTACGAGCAGTACTTC

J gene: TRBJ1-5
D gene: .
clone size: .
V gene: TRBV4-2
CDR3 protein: CASSQDWGHNQPQHF
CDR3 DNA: TGTGCCAGCAGCCAAGATTGGGGGCACAATCAGCCCCAGCATTTT

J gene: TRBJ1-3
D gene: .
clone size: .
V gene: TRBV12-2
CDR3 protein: CASRLMQGALPGNTIYF
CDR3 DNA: TGTGCAAGTCGCTTAATGCAGGGGGCTCTTCCCGGAAACACCATATATTTT

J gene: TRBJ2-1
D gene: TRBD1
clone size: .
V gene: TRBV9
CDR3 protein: CASSVVTGASYNEQFF
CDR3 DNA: TGTGCCAGCAGCGTGGTGACAGGGGCGTCCTACAATGAGCAGTTCTTC

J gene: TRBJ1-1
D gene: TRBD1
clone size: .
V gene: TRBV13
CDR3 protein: CASSVGTGSPGLEAFF
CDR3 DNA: TGTGCCAGCAGCGTCGGGACAGGATCCCCAGGACTTGAAGCTTTCTTT

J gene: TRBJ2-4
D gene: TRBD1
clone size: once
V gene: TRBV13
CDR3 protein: CASSVGTANIQYF
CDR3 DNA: TGTGCCAGCAGCGTCGGGACAGCTAACATTCAGTACTTC

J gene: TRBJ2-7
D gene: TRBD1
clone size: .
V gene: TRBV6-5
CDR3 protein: CASSSGTGVYEQYF
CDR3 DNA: TGTGCCAGCAGTAGCGGGACAGGGGTCTACGAGCAGTACTTC

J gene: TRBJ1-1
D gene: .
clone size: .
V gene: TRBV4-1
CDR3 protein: CASSPTAPHEAFF
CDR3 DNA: TGCGCCAGCAGCCCCACCGCGCCTCATGAAGCTTTCTTT

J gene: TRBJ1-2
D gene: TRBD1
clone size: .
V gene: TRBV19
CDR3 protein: CASRSTGGDGYTF
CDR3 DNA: TGTGCCAGTAGATCGACAGGGGGCGATGGCTACACCTTC

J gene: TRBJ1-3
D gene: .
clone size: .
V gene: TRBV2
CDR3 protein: CATTGISGNTIYF
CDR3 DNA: TGTGCCACCACAGGAATCTCTGGAAACACCATATATTTT

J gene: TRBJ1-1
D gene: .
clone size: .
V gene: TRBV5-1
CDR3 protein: CASRPDTSNIGAEAFF
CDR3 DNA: TGCGCCAGCCGACCGGATACCTCGAACATAGGGGCTGAAGCTTTCTTT

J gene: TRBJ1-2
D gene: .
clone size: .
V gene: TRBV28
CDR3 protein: CASSFLQGYGYTF
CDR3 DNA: TGTGCCAGCAGTTTTTTGCAGGGCTATGGCTACACCTTC

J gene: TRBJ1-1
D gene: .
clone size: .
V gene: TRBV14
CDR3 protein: CASSQVPSTEAFF
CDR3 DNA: TGTGCCAGCAGCCAAGTCCCTAGCACTGAAGCTTTCTTT

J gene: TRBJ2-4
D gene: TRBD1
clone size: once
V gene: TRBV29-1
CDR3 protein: CSVPGGTAKNIQYF
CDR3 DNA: TGCAGCGTTCCAGGGGGTACGGCCAAAAACATTCAGTACTTC

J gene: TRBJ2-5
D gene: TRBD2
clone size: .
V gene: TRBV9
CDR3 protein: CASSVGEREVETQYF
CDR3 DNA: TGTGCCAGCAGCGTAGGGGAGCGGGAGGTGGAGACCCAGTACTTC

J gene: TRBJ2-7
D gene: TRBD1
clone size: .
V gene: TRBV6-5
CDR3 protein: CATNRGTGAYEQYF
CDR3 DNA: TGTGCCACAAACCGCGGGACAGGGGCCTACGAGCAGTACTTC

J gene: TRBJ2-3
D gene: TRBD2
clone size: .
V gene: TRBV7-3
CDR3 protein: CASSPGRGSSTDTQYF
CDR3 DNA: TGTGCCAGCAGCCCAGGGAGGGGTTCTAGCACAGATACGCAGTATTTT

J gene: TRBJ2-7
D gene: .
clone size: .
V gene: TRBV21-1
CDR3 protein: CARSNRQGYYEQYF
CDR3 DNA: TGTGCCAGAAGTAATCGGCAGGGCTACTACGAGCAGTACTTC

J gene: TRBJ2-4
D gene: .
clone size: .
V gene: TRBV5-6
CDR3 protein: CASAGTATKNIQYF
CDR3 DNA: TGTGCCAGCGCGGGGACGGCTACCAAAAACATTCAGTACTTC

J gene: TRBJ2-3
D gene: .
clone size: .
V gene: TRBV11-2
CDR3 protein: CASSPFGASNTQYF
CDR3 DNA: TGTGCCAGCAGCCCATTTGGTGCTAGTAATACGCAGTATTTT

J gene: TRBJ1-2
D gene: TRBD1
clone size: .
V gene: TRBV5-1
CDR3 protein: CASSPGTGKGYTF
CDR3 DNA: TGCGCCAGCAGCCCCGGGACAGGGAAGGGCTACACCTTC

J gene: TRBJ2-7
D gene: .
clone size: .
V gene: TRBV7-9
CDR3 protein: CASSLETEGQYF
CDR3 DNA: TGTGCCAGCAGCTTAGAAACGGAGGGGCAGTACTTC

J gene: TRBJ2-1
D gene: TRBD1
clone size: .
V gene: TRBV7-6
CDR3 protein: CASTRGTGPSSSYNEQFF
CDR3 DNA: TGTGCCAGCACTCGAGGGACAGGGCCCTCTTCCTCCTACAATGAGCAGTTCTTC

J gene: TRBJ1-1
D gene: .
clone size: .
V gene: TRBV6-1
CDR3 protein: CASSEAEGFTEAFF
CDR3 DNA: TGTGCCAGCAGTGAAGCCGAGGGTTTCACTGAAGCTTTCTTT

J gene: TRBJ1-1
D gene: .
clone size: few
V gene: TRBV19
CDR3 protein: CASGVGSSPPTEAFF
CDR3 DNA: TGTGCCAGCGGAGTCGGGTCGAGCCCCCCCACTGAAGCTTTCTTT

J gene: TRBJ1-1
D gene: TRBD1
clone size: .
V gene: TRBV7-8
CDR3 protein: CASSTSTGGATEAFF
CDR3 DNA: TGTGCCAGCAGCACTTCGACAGGGGGGGCCACTGAAGCTTTCTTT

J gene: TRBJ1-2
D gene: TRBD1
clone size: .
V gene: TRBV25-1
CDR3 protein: CASSEHSSGGRGYTF
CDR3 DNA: TGTGCCAGCAGTGAACACTCCTCAGGGGGCCGTGGCTACACCTTC

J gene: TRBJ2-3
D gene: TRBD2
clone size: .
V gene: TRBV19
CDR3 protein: CASSTATSGRKDTQYF
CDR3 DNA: TGTGCCAGTAGTACCGCGACTAGCGGGAGAAAAGATACGCAGTATTTT

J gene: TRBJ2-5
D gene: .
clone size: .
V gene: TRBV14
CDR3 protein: CASRRGSGRLGQETQYF
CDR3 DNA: TGTGCCAGCAGACGGGGTTCTGGGAGGCTGGGGCAAGAGACCCAGTACTTC

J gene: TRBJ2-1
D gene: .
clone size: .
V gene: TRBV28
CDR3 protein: CASSFPAPRTSYNEQFF
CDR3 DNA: TGTGCCAGCAGTTTCCCCGCGCCCCGTACCTCCTACAATGAGCAGTTCTTC

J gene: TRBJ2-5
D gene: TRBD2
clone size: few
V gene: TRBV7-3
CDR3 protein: CASSLGGLTSGSQETQYF
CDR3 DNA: TGTGCCAGCAGCTTAGGCGGCCTGACTAGCGGGAGCCAAGAGACCCAGTACTTC

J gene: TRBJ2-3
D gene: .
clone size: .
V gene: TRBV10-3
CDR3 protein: CAISESAKDTQYF
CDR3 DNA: TGTGCCATCAGTGAGTCAGCGAAGGATACGCAGTATTTT

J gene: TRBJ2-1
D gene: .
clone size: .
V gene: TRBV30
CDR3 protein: CAWADYLMGNEQFF
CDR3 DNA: TGTGCCTGGGCAGACTACCTGATGGGGAATGAGCAGTTCTTC

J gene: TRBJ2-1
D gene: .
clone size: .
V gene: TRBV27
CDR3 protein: CASSLPGPYNEQFF
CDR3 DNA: TGTGCCAGCAGCCTACCCGGTCCCTACAATGAGCAGTTCTTC

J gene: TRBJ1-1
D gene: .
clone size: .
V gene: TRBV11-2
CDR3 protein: CASSPQGEAPEAFF
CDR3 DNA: TGTGCCAGCAGCCCCCAAGGGGAAGCGCCTGAAGCTTTCTTT

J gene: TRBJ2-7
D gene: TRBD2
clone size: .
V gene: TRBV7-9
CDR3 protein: CASSAGLAGAEEQYF
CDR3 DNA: TGTGCCAGCAGCGCGGGACTAGCGGGAGCGGAAGAGCAGTACTTC

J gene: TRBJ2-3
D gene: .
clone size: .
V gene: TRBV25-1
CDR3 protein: CASSEGTTNPDTQYF
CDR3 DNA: TGTGCCAGCAGCGAAGGCACTACCAATCCAGATACGCAGTATTTT

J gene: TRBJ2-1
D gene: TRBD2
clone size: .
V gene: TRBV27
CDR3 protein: CASSLSSGSYNEQFF
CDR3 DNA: TGTGCCAGCAGTTTATCTAGCGGGAGTTACAATGAGCAGTTCTTC

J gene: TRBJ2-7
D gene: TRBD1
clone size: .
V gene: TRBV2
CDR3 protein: CASSEGGQGGYEQYF
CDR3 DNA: TGTGCCAGCAGTGAAGGGGGACAGGGAGGTTACGAGCAGTACTTC

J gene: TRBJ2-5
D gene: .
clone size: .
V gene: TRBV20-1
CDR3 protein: CSPFGEDQYF
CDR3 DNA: TGCAGTCCCTTTGGGGAGGACCAGTACTTC

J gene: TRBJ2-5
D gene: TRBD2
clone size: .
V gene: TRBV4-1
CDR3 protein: CASSQDLASGRVGYQETQYF
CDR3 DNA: TGCGCCAGCAGCCAAGATTTGGCTAGCGGCAGGGTTGGGTACCAAGAGACCCAGTACTTC

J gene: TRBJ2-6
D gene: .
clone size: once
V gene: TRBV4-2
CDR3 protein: CASSQDSSGANVLTF
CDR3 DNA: TGTGCCAGCAGCCAAGACAGCTCTGGGGCCAACGTCCTGACTTTC

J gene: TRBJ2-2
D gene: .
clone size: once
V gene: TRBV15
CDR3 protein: CATSRPGGRTANTGELFF
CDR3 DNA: TGTGCCACCAGCAGACCCGGGGGTCGGACGGCGAACACCGGGGAGCTGTTTTTT